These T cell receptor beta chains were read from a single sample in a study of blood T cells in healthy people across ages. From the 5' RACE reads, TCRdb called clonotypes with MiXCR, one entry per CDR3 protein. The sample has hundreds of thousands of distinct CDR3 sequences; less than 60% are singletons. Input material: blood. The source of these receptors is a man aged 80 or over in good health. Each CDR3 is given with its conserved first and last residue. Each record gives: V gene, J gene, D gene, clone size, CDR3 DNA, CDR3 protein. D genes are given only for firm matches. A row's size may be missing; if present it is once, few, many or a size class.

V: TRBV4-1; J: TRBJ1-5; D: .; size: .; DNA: TGCGCCAGCAGCCAAGTCCTCCAAAGCAATCAGCCCCAGCATTTT; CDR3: CASSQVLQSNQPQHF
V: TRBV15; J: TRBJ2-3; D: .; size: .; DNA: TGTGCCACCAGCGGAATAATCACAGATACGCAGTATTTT; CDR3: CATSGIITDTQYF
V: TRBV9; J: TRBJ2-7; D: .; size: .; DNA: TGTGCCAGCAATGAGGTCGGGGGTCCCGAGCAGTACTTC; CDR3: CASNEVGGPEQYF
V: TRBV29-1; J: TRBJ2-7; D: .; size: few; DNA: TGCAGCGCCGTCCCCCAGGGTTCCTACGAGCAGTACTTC; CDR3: CSAVPQGSYEQYF
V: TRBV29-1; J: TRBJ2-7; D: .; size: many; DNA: TGCAGCGTCCGCGACCCGGGACAAGAATTCGAGCAGTACTTC; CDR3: CSVRDPGQEFEQYF
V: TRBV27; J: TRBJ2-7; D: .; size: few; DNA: TGTGCCAGCAGTCCGGGTTTCAACGAGCAGTACTTC; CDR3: CASSPGFNEQYF
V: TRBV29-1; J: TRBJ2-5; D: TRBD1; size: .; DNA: TGCAGCGTTGAAGGTACGGGACAGGAAGAGACCCAGTACTTC; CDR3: CSVEGTGQEETQYF
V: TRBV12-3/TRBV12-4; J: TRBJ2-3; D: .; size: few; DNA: TGTGCCAGCACCATGGACTTCCCAGATACGCAGTATTTT; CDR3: CASTMDFPDTQYF
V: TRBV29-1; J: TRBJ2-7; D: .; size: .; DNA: TGCAGCGTTAGGGTTGATGTCTACGAGCAGTACTTC; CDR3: CSVRVDVYEQYF
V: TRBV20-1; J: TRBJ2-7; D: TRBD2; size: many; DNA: TGCAGTGCTAGTCTTAGCGGGAGGACCTACGAGCAGTACTTC; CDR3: CSASLSGRTYEQYF
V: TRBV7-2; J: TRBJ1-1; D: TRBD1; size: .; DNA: TGTGCCAGCAGCTTAGCGTCCGGGACAGGGGGATTGAACACTGAAGCTTTCTTT; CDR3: CASSLASGTGGLNTEAFF
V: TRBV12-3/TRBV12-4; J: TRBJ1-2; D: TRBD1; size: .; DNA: TGTGCCAGCAGTGCGACCGGGACAGGGAGGAGCGGCTACACCTTC; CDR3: CASSATGTGRSGYTF
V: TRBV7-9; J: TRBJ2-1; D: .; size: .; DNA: TGTGCCAGCAGCTTATTTGGGACAGAGCAGTTCTTC; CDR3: CASSLFGTEQFF
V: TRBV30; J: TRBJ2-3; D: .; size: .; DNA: TGTGCCTGGAGTGTATTTAGCGCTACGCAGTATTTT; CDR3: CAWSVFSATQYF
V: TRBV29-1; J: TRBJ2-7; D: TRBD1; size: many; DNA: TGCAGCGTTGAGGGACAGGGATCGGGATCCTACGAGCAGTACTTC; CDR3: CSVEGQGSGSYEQYF
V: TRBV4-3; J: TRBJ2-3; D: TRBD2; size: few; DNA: TGCGCCAGCAGCCAGAGTACGTCCCGGGACTATGAGTATTTT; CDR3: CASSQSTSRDYEYF
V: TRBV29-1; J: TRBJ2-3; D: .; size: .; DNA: TGCAGCGTTCAGGCCCGCGGCAGGGGAAAATTAGTCGGCACAGATACGCAGTATTTT; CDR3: CSVQARGRGKLVGTDTQYF
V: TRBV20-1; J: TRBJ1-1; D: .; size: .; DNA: TGCAGCCAACGTTCGAGGGGTGAAGCTTTCTTT; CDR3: CSQRSRGEAFF
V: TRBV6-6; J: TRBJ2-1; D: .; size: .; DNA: TGTGCCACGGGGGGCGGGATGGGGAAAATTAGGGAGCAGTTCTTC; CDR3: CATGGGMGKIREQFF
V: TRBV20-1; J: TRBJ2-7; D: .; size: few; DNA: TGCAGTGCTAGAGTCTTGGGGGAGGGGGTAGAGCAGTACTTC; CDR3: CSARVLGEGVEQYF
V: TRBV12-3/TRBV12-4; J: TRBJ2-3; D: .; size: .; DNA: TGTGCCAGTACCGAAGAGGGGGGGGTCACAGATACGCAGTATTTT; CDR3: CASTEEGGVTDTQYF
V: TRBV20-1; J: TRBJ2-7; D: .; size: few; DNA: TGCAGTGCTAGAGTAGCGGATTACAATGAGCAGTACTTC; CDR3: CSARVADYNEQYF
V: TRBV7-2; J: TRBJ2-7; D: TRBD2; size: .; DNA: TGTGCCAGCAGGTTAGCGGGAGGATTAATCTACGAGCAGTACTTC; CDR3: CASRLAGGLIYEQYF
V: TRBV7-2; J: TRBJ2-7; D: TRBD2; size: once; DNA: TGTGCCAGCAGCCAATCGGGACTAGGGGTTTACGAGCAGTACTTC; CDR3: CASSQSGLGVYEQYF
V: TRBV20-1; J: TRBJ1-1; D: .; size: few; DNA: TGCAGTGCTAGAGATATAAGGGGGGAACTGGGTTACACTGAAGCTTTCTTT; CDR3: CSARDIRGELGYTEAFF
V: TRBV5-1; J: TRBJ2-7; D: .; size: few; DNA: TGCGCCAGCAGCTTACCCCAGTCCTACGAGCAGTACTTC; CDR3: CASSLPQSYEQYF
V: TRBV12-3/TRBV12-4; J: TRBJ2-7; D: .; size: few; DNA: TGTGCCAGCAGTTCGGGAAACAGGGAGCAGTACTTC; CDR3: CASSSGNREQYF
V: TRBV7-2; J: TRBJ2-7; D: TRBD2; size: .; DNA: TGTGCCAGCAGGGTGGCGGGAGCTAGCGAGCAGTACTTC; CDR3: CASRVAGASEQYF
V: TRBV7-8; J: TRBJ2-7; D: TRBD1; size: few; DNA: TGTGCCAGCAGACTAGGACAGGTCTACGAGCAGTACTTC; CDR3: CASRLGQVYEQYF
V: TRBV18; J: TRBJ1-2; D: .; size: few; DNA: TGTGCCAGCTCACCAAATAAGGATTCCAACTATGGCTACACCTTC; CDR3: CASSPNKDSNYGYTF
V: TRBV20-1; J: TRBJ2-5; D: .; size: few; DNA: TGCAGTGTCAACCCGCGAGAGACCCAGTACTTC; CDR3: CSVNPRETQYF